This T cell receptor beta chain was recovered during a study of neoadjuvant nivolumab and ipilimumab in lung cancer. Study summary: Patients got nivolumab 3 mg/kg on days 1, 15 and 29; combination added ipilimumab 1 mg/kg day 1.

CDR1 is SGHRS and CDR2 is YFSETQ in the germline V gene. The CDR3 runs to 13 residues. The J segment lost 3 bases and the V segment lost 4 bases, leaving 2 bases of the junction unmatched. Libraries were prepared by immunoSEQ multiplex PCR; TCRdb keeps only in-frame clonotypes and omits some of them. This table holds about 27,000 clones, about 80% found once. The TCR sequence derives from an adult with non-small cell lung cancer. The chain carries TRBV5-1 and TRBJ2-5; 8 bases fit TRBD1. This sample comprised tumor tissue, obtained after neoadjuvant nivolumab, alone or with ipilimumab, at or shortly before surgery. In DNA, the CDR3 is TGCGCCAGCAGCATGACAGGGGAAGAGACCCAGTACTTC. Encoded protein: CASSMTGEETQYF.